One and the same sample provided the 32 T cell receptor beta chains below, sequenced in a study of T-cell memory formation after mild COVID-19. TCRdb analysed the 5' RACE reads with MiXCR anew, one entry per CDR3 protein. This table holds 300,000 to 400,000 distinct CDR3 sequences, roughly an eighth found once. Sample: PBMCs or a T cell subset sorted from them (not recorded which). All receptors come from a young man who had mild COVID-19 (a few samples of this study predate the infection). Cell type and time point are not known.

The chain employs TRBV12-3 or TRBV12-4 and TRBJ1-2, with D unresolved. The CDR3 consists of 14 residues. V shed 2 bases and J shed 1 base, with 8 bases lying between them. The CDR3 bases are TGTGCCAGCAGTTTAATCGGGGTTAACTATGGCTACACCTTC. As protein: CASSLIGVNYGYTF.

This clonotype occurred a few times. V is TRBV20-1 and J is TRBJ1-2, with TRBD1 as a possible D gene (5 bases). The CDR3 has 12 residues. V was trimmed by 5 bases and J by 8 bases, leaving 15 bases between them. CDR1 and CDR2 (germline): DFQATT, SNEGSKA (reference sequence). DNA of the CDR3: TGCAGTGCTCCGGATGATAAGGGGGGCTACACCTTC. It yields the protein CSAPDDKGGYTF.

This clonotype was seen a handful of times. The CDR3 region is CASSSTLRPQFF. CDR3 coding DNA: TGTGCCAGCAGCTCCACCCTCCGCCCACAGTTCTTC. The chain joins TRBV7-9 to TRBJ2-1; D gene ambiguous. The CDR3 consists of 12 residues. V dropped 4 bases and J dropped 13 bases, with 14 bases sitting between them. CDR1 and CDR2 from the germline V gene are SEHNR and FQNEAQ (reference sequence).

This sequence joins TRBV19 and TRBJ2-2; 7 nucleotides match TRBD1. CDR1 is LNHDA, CDR2 SQIVND, per germline (reference sequence). CDR3 length equals 14 residues. The trim removed 6 bases at V and 3 bases at J, leaving 4 bases unmatched. As DNA, the CDR3 is TGTGCCAGTAGGACAGGGTGGCACACCGGGGAGCTGTTTTTT. Protein product: CASRTGWHTGELFF.

This clonotype was picked up many times. The junction and the germline gene differ at one end; a read error may be behind it. The genes are TRBV12-3 or TRBV12-4 and TRBJ1-2; D may be TRBD1 (5 bases). The CDR3 has 12 amino acids. CDR3 in DNA: TGCGCCAGCAGCTTGCAGGGCTATGGCTACACCTTC. Residues: CASSLQGYGYTF.

This rearrangement joins TRBV4-3 to TRBJ1-6; TRBD1 matches at 9 bases. Germline values: CDR1 LGHNA, CDR2 YSLEER. The CDR3 totals 15 residues. The V gene end was trimmed by 7 bases and the J gene end by 8 bases; junction bases not matched to a gene: 9. CDR3: CASKLGGQGYSPLHF. CDR3 sequence (DNA): TGCGCCAGCAAGCTCGGGGGACAGGGCTATTCACCCCTCCACTTT.

J is TRBJ2-3 and V is TRBV5-1; D call uncertain. Trimming removed 7 bases at V and 7 bases at J, with 19 bases between. Per the germline V gene, CDR1 is SGHRS and CDR2 is YFSETQ. The CDR3 covers 14 residues. This chain's CDR3 is CASFRGSASYTQYF. The CDR3 DNA is TGCGCCAGCTTCCGCGGCAGCGCGTCCTATACGCAGTATTTT.

The rearrangement uses TRBV7-6 and TRBJ2-2; 9 bases fit TRBD1. The germline CDR1 and CDR2 sequences are SGHVS and FNYEAQ. This CDR3 is built from 19 residues. V shed 7 bases, J shed 0 bases, and the junction held 15 bases outside the gene matches. The CDR3 sequence is CASTNPLFDRGANTGELFF. The CDR3 region has the DNA TGTGCCAGCACCAACCCCCTCTTCGACAGGGGGGCGAACACCGGGGAGCTGTTTTTT.

This clonotype was counted only a few times. The V call is TRBV25-1, the J call TRBJ2-2; 11 bases fit TRBD2. Trimming took 4 bases from V and 2 from J; bases not matched to a gene: 6. The germline CDR1 and CDR2 sequences are MGHDK and SYGVNS. This CDR3 is 17 amino acids long. The CDR3 DNA follows: TGTGCCAGCAGTGGTCTAGCGGGGGGCCTTAACACCGGGGAGCTGTTTTTT. This codes for CASSGLAGGLNTGELFF.

This rearrangement joins TRBV7-2 to TRBJ1-2; the D gene is possibly TRBD1 (6 bases). CDR1 is SGHTA and CDR2 is FQGNSA in the germline V gene. The CDR3 is 15 residues long. The germline V and J ends were trimmed by 5 bases and 4 bases, with 17 bases remaining between them. The CDR3 sequence: CASSPYEGGIYGYTF. The CDR3 nucleotides read TGTGCCAGCAGCCCTTATGAGGGGGGGATCTATGGCTACACCTTC.

The chain is built from TRBV4-2 and TRBJ2-3, with 9 positions matching TRBD2. CDR1 is LGHNA, CDR2 YNFKEQ, per germline. This CDR3 contains 15 residues. Trimming cost V 3 bases and J 3 bases; bases outside gene matches: 4. CDR3 amino acids: CASSQERGVTDTQYF. The CDR3, as DNA: TGTGCCAGCAGCCAGGAGCGGGGGGTAACAGATACGCAGTATTTT.

Here the CDR3 DNA reads TGTGCCAGCAGCTCGGAGGGGGGATCACCCCTCCACTTT. Translation gives CASSSEGGSPLHF. V usage is TRBV7-9 and J usage is TRBJ1-6, with D possibly matching TRBD1 (6 bases). V shed 4 bases and J shed 10 bases, with 11 bases lying between them. Germline V gene data show CDR1 as SEHNR and CDR2 as FQNEAQ (reference sequence). This CDR3 is built from 13 residues.

This clonotype was observed a few times. The chain carries TRBV11-3 and TRBJ2-2; D uncertain. The CDR3 is 13 residues long. CDR1 is SGHNT and CDR2 is YENEEA in the germline V gene. V shed 4 bases and J shed 5 bases, with 8 bases lying between them. DNA of the CDR3: TGTGCCAGCAGCTACGACGCAACCGGGGAGCTGTTTTTT. Its translation: CASSYDATGELFF. The full variable domain, in which reference TRBV11-3 and TRBJ2-2 provide the parts outside the CDR3, is EAGVVQSPRYKIIEKKQPVAFWCNPISGHNTLYWYLQNLGQGPELLIRYENEEAVDDSQLPKDRFSAERLKGVDSTLKIQPAELGDSAVYLCASSYDATGELFFGEGSRLTVL.

The genes are TRBV12-3 or TRBV12-4 and TRBJ2-7; 7 positions match TRBD1. V was clipped by 5 bases and J by 2 bases; unmatched bases: 6. This CDR3 spans 14 amino acids. The CDR3 DNA sequence: TGTGCCAGCAGTCCAGGACAGGTCGCCTACGAGCAGTACTTC. This translates into CASSPGQVAYEQYF.

The J gene is TRBJ2-5, the V gene TRBV19; D remains unclear. The CDR3 consists of 13 residues. Trimming removed 2 bases from V and 3 bases from J, with 7 bases in between. Germline CDR1 and CDR2: LNHDA and SQIVND (reference sequence). The CDR3 reads CASSIRAEETQYF. The CDR3, as DNA: TGTGCCAGTAGTATAAGGGCCGAAGAGACCCAGTACTTC.

This clonotype appeared a few times. DNA of the CDR3: TGTGCCTGGACTCTACGGTGGAACACCGGGGAGCTGTTTTTT. Encoded protein: CAWTLRWNTGELFF. This sequence joins TRBV30 and TRBJ2-2; D ambiguous. CDR1 and CDR2 (germline): GTSNPN, SVGIG (reference sequence). The CDR3 contains 14 residues. The V end lost 4 bases, the J end lost 1 base, and 10 bases lay between the germline ends.

This clonotype has a handful of counts. The rearrangement uses TRBV4-1 and TRBJ2-3; no clear D. The CDR3 sequence is 15 residues long. Trimming stripped 1 base from V and 0 bases from J, with 8 bases between. The V gene's germline CDR1 is MGHRA and CDR2 YSYEKL. As DNA, the CDR3 is TGCGCCAGCAGCCAAGTAGACGGGAGCACAGATACGCAGTATTTT. The encoded protein is CASSQVDGSTDTQYF.

The chain combines TRBV5-5 with TRBJ2-3; TRBD1 matches at 7 bases. With V trimmed by 4 bases and J by 5 bases, 10 bases remained unmatched. Per the germline V gene, CDR1 is SGHKS and CDR2 is YYEKEE (reference sequence). The CDR3 has 15 amino acids. The CDR3 DNA is TGTGCCAGCAGCCCGGCGACAGGGACCCGAGATACGCAGTATTTT. Its protein is CASSPATGTRDTQYF.

CDR3 in amino acids: CASSFGLAGVLGYNEQFF. CDR3 DNA sequence: TGTGCCAGCAGTTTCGGACTAGCGGGGGTCCTTGGCTACAATGAGCAGTTCTTC. J is TRBJ2-1 and V is TRBV12-3 or TRBV12-4; 13 bases match TRBD2. V lost 3 bases and J lost 3; bases outside the gene matches: 8. The CDR3 runs to 18 residues.

There are a few counts of this clonotype. This chain joins TRBV12-3 or TRBV12-4 and TRBJ1-2; D possibly corresponds to TRBD1 (6 bases). Trimming left V 3 bases short and J 4 bases short, with 9 bases between. The CDR3 sequence is 13 residues long. The CDR3: CASSFQGGYGYTF. The CDR3, as DNA: TGTGCCAGCAGTTTCCAAGGGGGCTATGGCTACACCTTC.

This clonotype was seen at least ten times. DNA for the CDR3: TGCAGTGCCCCCACAGGGGGCTCAGCTAACTATGGCTACACCTTC. Translation gives CSAPTGGSANYGYTF. This sequence joins TRBV20-1 and TRBJ1-2; 9 positions agree with TRBD1. Looked up from germline, CDR1 is DFQATT and CDR2 is SNEGSKA (reference sequence). This CDR3 spans 15 amino acids. J gave up 0 bases and V 6 bases, and 8 bases lay outside the gene matches.

This clonotype was seen at least ten times. This chain uses TRBV21-1 with TRBJ2-5; the table assigns TRBD2, which was not confirmed against the DNA. TRBV21-1 is noted as a pseudogene. The CDR3 is 17 residues long. CDR3 DNA sequence: TGTGCCAGCAGCAAAAAGGGGCTAGCGGGGGGGCCAGAGACCCAGTACTTC. Its protein is CASSKKGLAGGPETQYF.

This clonotype was observed a handful of times. The gene calls are TRBV6-5 and TRBJ1-1; D gene ambiguous. There are 18 residues in the CDR3. V lost 4 bases, J lost 1 base, and 22 bases lay in between. Germline V gene sequence: CDR1 MNHEY, CDR2 SVGAGI. CDR3 residues: CASSSPRSPGKGNTEAFF. The CDR3, as DNA: TGTGCCAGCAGTTCCCCCCGCAGTCCGGGTAAGGGGAACACTGAAGCTTTCTTT.

V gene TRBV20-1 combines with J gene TRBJ1-3, with D possibly being TRBD1 (6 bases). Trimming took off 3 bases at V and 0 bases at J, with 15 bases between the two ends. CDR1 and CDR2 from the germline V gene are DFQATT and SNEGSKA (reference sequence). The CDR3 runs 16 residues. CDR3 sequence: CSASIGQQHSGNTIYF. The CDR3 coding sequence is TGCAGTGCTAGTATTGGACAGCAACACTCTGGAAACACCATATATTTT.

This clonotype appeared a few times. The junction and the germline gene differ at one end; a read error may be behind it. The chain is built from TRBV7-2 and TRBJ1-1; D is uncertain. Germline-derived CDR1 and CDR2 are SGHTA and FQGNSA. The CDR3 spans 15 residues. The CDR3 sequence is CASSGRFGMNAEAFF. In DNA form, the CDR3 reads TGTGCCAGCAGCGGCAGGTTTGGCATGAACGCTGAAGCTTTCTTT.

The chain links TRBV4-1 to TRBJ2-1, with D possibly being TRBD2 (5 bases). V gave up 3 bases and J gave up 8 bases, with 17 bases separating them. CDR1 is MGHRA and CDR2 is YSYEKL in the germline V gene. The CDR3 extends over 15 amino acids. Here the CDR3 DNA reads TGCGCCAGCAGCCAGCGGGCCCGGGCCGTCGATGAGCAGTTCTTC. Protein product: CASSQRARAVDEQFF.

This clonotype was seen ten or more times. The chain links TRBV20-1 to TRBJ2-5; 10 bases align to TRBD2. Germline assignment: CDR1 DFQATT and CDR2 SNEGSKA (reference sequence). This CDR3 region has 15 residues. V was clipped by 0 bases and J by 6 bases; unmatched bases: 7. CDR3 DNA sequence: TGCAGTGCTAGAGATTTCAGGACTAGCGGAAAGACCCAGTACTTC. Protein product: CSARDFRTSGKTQYF.

This clonotype was observed a few times. V and J are TRBV4-1 and TRBJ2-7; D is uncertain. The CDR3 totals 15 residues. Trimming shortened V by 0 bases and J by 2 bases, and 11 bases separated the two germline ends. The germline V gene has CDR1 MGHRA and CDR2 YSYEKL. CDR3 DNA: TGCGCCAGCAGCCAAGATGTGCAGAACCCCTACGAGCAGTACGTC. This translates into CASSQDVQNPYEQYV.

This clonotype occurred a few times. This chain connects TRBV5-1 to TRBJ1-4; possibly TRBD1 for D (5 bases). Germline CDR1 SGHRS, CDR2 YFSETQ. The germline V and J ends were trimmed by 0 bases and 8 bases, with 17 bases remaining between them. The CDR3 runs to 16 residues. The CDR3 here is CASSLGQGISSEKLFF. The CDR3, as DNA: TGCGCCAGCAGCTTGGGCCAGGGAATCTCAAGCGAAAAACTGTTTTTT.

This clonotype was recorded a few times. The chain recombines TRBV6-5 with TRBJ2-4; D unresolved. The CDR3 is made up of 13 amino acids. Germline V gene data show CDR1 as MNHEY and CDR2 as SVGAGI. V lost 7 bases and J 6 bases, leaving 13 bases between the germline ends. CDR3 residues: CASKSGGSNIQYF. CDR3 in DNA: TGTGCCAGCAAGTCGGGCGGCTCAAACATTCAGTACTTC.

The rearrangement uses TRBV7-2 and TRBJ2-1; 10 bases are a match to TRBD2. Germline-derived CDR1 and CDR2 are SGHTA and FQGNSA. The CDR3 has 16 residues. V was pared by 5 bases and J by 0 bases, with 4 bases of the junction left unmatched. CDR3 protein: CASSAGLAASYNEQFF. The CDR3 DNA follows: TGTGCCAGCAGCGCCGGACTAGCGGCCTCCTACAATGAGCAGTTCTTC.

This clonotype was picked up a small number of times. CDR3 sequence reads: CASGLRAGGEQYF. The CDR3 DNA sequence: TGTGCTAGTGGTTTGCGGGCGGGTGGCGAGCAGTACTTC. The chain has TRBV12-5 and TRBJ2-7; tentatively, D is TRBD2 (5 bases). V lost 2 bases and J lost 6, with 11 bases in between. The length of the CDR3 is 13 residues. Germline-derived CDR1 and CDR2 are LGHNT and FRNRAP.